The present T cell receptor beta chain was sequenced within a study of blood T cells in healthy people across ages. This clonotype was recorded only once. Its antigen is currently unknown. Together with a sample-barcoded 5' primer, a J-beta primer mix was included in a second PCR lasting about 6 to 11 cycles. Each CDR3 protein is one row after TCRdb ran MiXCR on the 5' RACE reads. The sample has roughly 2 million distinct CDR3 sequences; roughly 52% are singletons. The germline CDR1 and CDR2 sequences are SGHTA and FQGNSA. CDR3 length: 17 amino acids. Unmatched junction bases numbered 15, after V lost 5 bases and J lost 9 bases. Regarding the study as a whole: Because donor CMV status was unknown, expanded clonotype changes were possibly confounded.

The sequence was collected from a woman between 40 and 55 years old in good health. The V gene is TRBV7-2, the J gene TRBJ2-1, with 11 bases fitting TRBD1. The sequenced sample was blood. CDR3 in DNA: TGTGCCAGCAGCCCACTCCAGGACAGGGGGCTTTGGGGTGAGCAGTTCTTC. As protein: CASSPLQDRGLWGEQFF. Full variable domain (outside the CDR3, taken from reference TRBV7-2 and TRBJ2-1): GAGVSQSPSNKVTEKGKDVELRCDPISGHTALYWYRQSLGQGLEFLIYFQGNSAPDKSGLPSDRFSAERTGGSVSTLTIQRTQQEDSAVYLCASSPLQDRGLWGEQFFGPGTRLTVL.